Listed below are T cell receptor beta chains from one sample, sequenced in a study of cytomegalovirus exposure and HLA in healthy donors. Sequencing was performed with immunoSEQ multiplex PCR; in TCRdb, only in-frame clones are kept and a portion is missing. The data show approximately 170,000 clones, more than 65% seen once. The sequencing input was PBMCs. The source is a young man in good health and CMV-seropositive. CDR3s include the opening cysteine and the closing phenylalanine or tryptophan. Fields, in order: clone size, V gene, D gene, J gene, CDR3 DNA, CDR3 protein. The D gene is left open where the match is weak. Expanded clones get a size class; other rows say once, few or many, or leave the size out.

>NA|TRBV5-1|NA|TRBJ2-3
TGCGCCAGCAGCTTGGGGGCCTCGGGAAACCTTGATACGCAGTATTTT
CASSLGASGNLDTQYF
>NA|TRBV4-1|NA|TRBJ2-5
TGCGCCAGCAGCCAAGGTAGAAATACCGGGGGAGAGACCCAGTACTTC
CASSQGRNTGGETQYF
>NA|TRBV7-2|TRBD1|TRBJ2-1
TGTGCCAGCAGCAGAAAACAGGGGAGCAATGAGCAGTTCTTC
CASSRKQGSNEQFF
>NA|TRBV15|NA|TRBJ1-6
TGTGCCACCAGCAGAGGCTTGGTGGGCAATTCACCCCTCCACTTT
CATSRGLVGNSPLHF
>NA|TRBV5-1|NA|TRBJ2-7
TGCGCCAGCACCCGGGACTGGGACTCCTACGAGCAGTACTTC
CASTRDWDSYEQYF
>NA|TRBV4-2|NA|TRBJ2-2
TGTGCCAGCAGCCTGCCTCCGGACAGATCGAACACCGGGGAGCTGTTTTTT
CASSLPPDRSNTGELFF
>NA|TRBV6-1|TRBD1|TRBJ1-5
TGTGCCAGCCGCTACAGGGGCCAGCCCCAGCATTTT
CASRYRGQPQHF
>NA|TRBV4-1|TRBD1|TRBJ1-4
TGCGCCAGCAGAGAACAGGGGGAGGGTGAAAAACTGTTTTTT
CASREQGEGEKLFF
>NA|TRBV18|TRBD1|TRBJ1-2
TGTGCCAGCTCACCAATTGGGGACAGGGGCTCCCCCTATGGCTACACCTTC
CASSPIGDRGSPYGYTF
>NA|TRBV7-2|TRBD1|TRBJ1-5
TGTGCCAGCAGCTTCTCCCAGGGGGATCAGCCCCAGCATTTT
CASSFSQGDQPQHF
>NA|TRBV7-8|TRBD1|TRBJ2-2
TGTGCCAGCAGCTTTGTGGGACAGGGGAATACCGGGGAGCTGTTTTTT
CASSFVGQGNTGELFF
>NA|TRBV9|NA|TRBJ1-3
TGTGCCAGCAGTCGCGGCGGGGCGAGCTCTGGAAACACCATATATTTT
CASSRGGASSGNTIYF
>NA|TRBV5-6|NA|TRBJ2-7
TGTGCCAGCAGCTCCGGAGCCATCTACGAGCAGTACTTC
CASSSGAIYEQYF
>once|TRBV30|NA|TRBJ2-5
TGTGCCTGGAGTCCAGGTAATAAGGAGACCCAGTACTTC
CAWSPGNKETQYF
>NA|TRBV28|TRBD2|TRBJ2-7
TGTGCCAGCAGTTCACGGGAGGGAGTTTACGAGCAGTACTTC
CASSSREGVYEQYF
>NA|TRBV28|TRBD1|TRBJ2-2
TGTGCCAGCAGTCTCGGACAGGGCCGCACCGGGGAGCTGTTTTTT
CASSLGQGRTGELFF
>NA|TRBV7-2|TRBD2|TRBJ2-1
TGTGCCAGCAGCTCCCTAACTAGCGGGATTGGTTTCTTC
CASSSLTSGIGFF
>few|TRBV9|TRBD1|TRBJ1-2
TGTGCCAGCAGCCCCCCCGGAGGGACAGGTTTAAGCGGCTACACCTTC
CASSPPGGTGLSGYTF
>NA|TRBV11-2|NA|TRBJ2-7
TGTGCCAGCAGCTTGGGGGCCCTAACCTACGAGCAGTACTTC
CASSLGALTYEQYF
>NA|TRBV25-1|NA|TRBJ1-1
TGTGCCAGCGGGGCACAGGCTGAAGCTTTCTTT
CASGAQAEAFF
>NA|TRBV6-6|NA|TRBJ1-5
TGTGCCAGCAGTTACTCGTTACAGGGAGATCAGCCCCAGCATTTT
CASSYSLQGDQPQHF
>NA|TRBV27|TRBD1|TRBJ1-4
TGTGCCAGCGGCTACAGGGGCGTCGCGCGGTCGTCGGAAAAACTGTTTTTT
CASGYRGVARSSEKLFF
>NA|TRBV4-3|TRBD2|TRBJ2-7
TGCGCCAGCAGCCCGGGGAGCGGGAGATACGAGCAGTACTTC
CASSPGSGRYEQYF
>NA|TRBV4-1|NA|TRBJ2-1
TGCGCCAGCAGCCAAGACAGGGATTTGGCGTACAATGAGCAGTTCTTC
CASSQDRDLAYNEQFF
>NA|TRBV19|NA|TRBJ2-1
TGTGCCAGTAGTATAGTCCCGAGCTCCTACAATGAGCAGTTCTTC
CASSIVPSSYNEQFF